This T cell receptor (beta chain) was sequenced during a study of T cell responses to AZD1222 COVID-19 vaccine. The table came from immunoSEQ multiplex PCR; TCRdb's copy has only in-frame clones and leaves some out. The data contain over 65,000 clones, about nine tenths of them seen just once; the ten biggest clones take up 6.5% to 7.5%. Study results and caveats: Elevations in Spike-specific TCR breadth and depth followed administration of two AZD1222 doses. Repertoire sampling occurred only after the peak T cell response.

Points on this clone: Antigen specificity is unknown.

The sequence derives from an adult in good health. The input for sequencing was peripheral blood, taken on day 0 of AZD1222 vaccination.

CDR3 sequence: CASSDDSKAFRSAFF. The CDR3 nucleotides read TGCGCCAGCAGCGATGACAGTAAGGCCTTTCGAAGTGCTTTCTTT. The chain is built from TRBV10-1 and TRBJ1-1; D perhaps matches TRBD1 (5 bases). V lost 6 bases to trimming and J lost 11 bases, with 25 bases between them. Germline CDR1 WNHNN, CDR2 SYGVQD (reference sequence). This CDR3 is 15 amino acids long.